This T cell receptor (beta chain) appears in the sequencing data of a study of CD8 T cells in ankylosing spondylitis. Whole-study results and caveats: Disease-linked clones reportedly concentrated significantly in matched ankylosing spondylitis synovial fluid. Disease-linked clones proved CD8+ and comparatively uncommon in peripheral blood. Both synovial fluid and blood in reactive arthritis had previously been reported to carry some motif variants. A motif of seven or eight highly homologous TCR beta variants was seen as apparently characteristic of ankylosing spondylitis blood.

A single count supports this clonotype. What it binds is not known. The CDR3 is 17 amino acids. The V gene end was trimmed by 6 bases and the J gene end by 6 bases; junction bases not matched to a gene: 14. Germline CDR1 MDHEN, CDR2 SYDVKM. Quantitative 5'-RACE with molecular barcodes produced the TCR beta libraries. TCRdb fed the 5' RACE reads into MiXCR, producing one record per CDR3 protein. This table has under 150,000 distinct CDR3 sequences, 15% to 20% appearing once. The sample was blood, either unsorted or a sorted T cell fraction (not recorded which). The chain has TRBV28 and TRBJ2-2; 9 nucleotides agree with TRBD2. The sequence was obtained from a male donor with ankylosing spondylitis. This chain's CDR3 is CASRPPASGRFAGELFF. The CDR3 bases are TGTGCCAGCAGACCCCCTGCGAGCGGGAGGTTCGCCGGGGAGCTGTTTTTT.